This T cell receptor (beta chain) was documented in a study of blood T cell repertoires in COVID-19. TCRdb keeps only in-frame clones here, not all; method: immunoSEQ multiplex PCR. The table includes 350,000 to 400,000 clones, roughly 90% detected once. From germline, CDR1 is ENHRY and CDR2 SYGVKD. V was trimmed by 3 bases and J by 5 bases, leaving 17 bases between them. This CDR3 comprises 16 residues. This clone was observed a handful of times. Participants spanned ages about 18 to 100 years and resided in around 25 US areas. The TCR originated in a woman in her twenties or thirties with acute COVID-19. The sequenced sample consisted of PBMCs or T cells enriched from blood (not recorded which). V and J are TRBV10-3 and TRBJ1-5; no reliable D call. CDR3 region: CAISDREGSTYQPQHF. The CDR3, as DNA: TGTGCCATCAGTGACCGGGAGGGTTCAACCTATCAGCCCCAGCATTTT.